This record looks at one T cell receptor beta chain sequence and its context. The antigen remains unidentified. This CDR3 spans 16 amino acids. V shed 0 bases and J 4 bases; nucleotides not matched to a gene: 6. Germline CDR1 is SGHRS and CDR2 is YFSETQ. These data belong to a study of a mutant IDH1 vaccine in newly diagnosed glioma. Turning to the study itself: The study started vaccination 4-6 weeks after radiotherapy alone, or with temozolomide cycles. Radiotherapy, temozolomide, or both had been given previously, and both were given to most.

Some clones are missing from TCRdb's copy, which holds only in-frame ones; the method was immunoSEQ multiplex PCR. The data hold around 46,000 clones, with more than 70% observed a single time. Notes on the study in general: Among all patients, vaccine-induced immune responses occurred in roughly 93%.

Time point noted: week 5, during vaccination. A 20-mer mutant IDH1 peptide at 300 ug was injected subcutaneously with topical imiquimod. Donors had new WHO grade 3 or 4 IDH1-mutant, ATRX-lost astrocytomas. The sequences come from PBMCs, collected from a glioma patient whose treatment included an IDH1 peptide vaccine. This receptor was taken from a man aged 50-60 years with glioma. The chain uses TRBV5-1 and TRBJ2-3, with TRBD2 matching over 9 bases. CDR3 coding DNA: TGCGCCAGCAGCTTGGAAATGGCGGGGGGGGCAGATACGCAGTATTTT. Translating gives CASSLEMAGGADTQYF.